This is a list of T cell receptor beta chains from one sample in a study of CD8 T cells in Susac syndrome. TCRdb called the immunoSEQ multiplex PCR reads again in MiXCR, with one record for every CDR3 protein. This table holds roughly 200,000 distinct CDR3 sequences, approximately 95% found once. The source material was CD8+ T cells from PBMCs. These receptors were collected from a human donor with multiple sclerosis. CDR3s include the opening cysteine and the closing phenylalanine or tryptophan. A D gene is named only where the DNA matches it firmly. Rows give clone size only sometimes, using once, few, many, or a class for an expanded clone.

abundance	d_gene	j_gene	v_gene	CDR3nt	CDR3aa
once	-	TRBJ2-1	TRBV12-3/TRBV12-4	TGTGCCAGCAGCTTCGGACTGAGCTCCTACAATGAGCAGTTCTTC	CASSFGLSSYNEQFF
-	-	TRBJ2-3	TRBV20-1	TGCAGTGCTAGAACCAGACTAGCAGATACGCAGTATTTT	CSARTRLADTQYF
-	TRBD2	TRBJ2-7	TRBV5-1	TGCGCCAGCAGCTTCTGGACTAGCGGGGCCTACGAGCAGTACTTC	CASSFWTSGAYEQYF
-	-	TRBJ1-5	TRBV20-1	TGCAGTGCTGGCAACAGGGATTTCACGAATCAGCCCCAGCATTTT	CSAGNRDFTNQPQHF
once	-	TRBJ2-3	TRBV5-1	TGCGCCAGCAGCTTGGAGAGGGTACCAGATACGCAGTATTTT	CASSLERVPDTQYF
-	-	TRBJ2-1	TRBV4-1	TGCGCCAGCAGCCAAGGCAGGGGCGGAGGCAATGAGCAGTTCTTC	CASSQGRGGGNEQFF
-	-	TRBJ2-7	TRBV29-1	TGCAGCGTTGAATCGACCTACGAGCAGTACTTC	CSVESTYEQYF
-	-	TRBJ1-1	TRBV2	TGTGCCAGCGGCACTGAAGCTTTCTTT	CASGTEAFF
-	-	TRBJ2-5	TRBV10-3	TGTGCCATCAGTGAGGTTTGGGCAAACGGAGAGACCCAGTACTTC	CAISEVWANGETQYF
-	-	TRBJ2-2	TRBV5-4	TGTGCCAGCAGCTTGCCCCCAGGGGAGCTGTTTTTT	CASSLPPGELFF
-	-	TRBJ1-1	TRBV2	TGTGCCAGCAGTGAAGCGGGGGAAGCTTTCTTT	CASSEAGEAFF
-	-	TRBJ1-5	TRBV20-1	TGCAGTGCTAGCCCGACCGACGGGATGCGCAATCAGCCCCAGCATTTT	CSASPTDGMRNQPQHF
-	TRBD2	TRBJ2-7	TRBV6-5	TGTGCCAGCAGTTGGACTAGCGGCCCAGCATACGAGCAGTACTTC	CASSWTSGPAYEQYF
-	-	TRBJ2-2	TRBV2	TGTGCCAGCAGGGACTCTGGGGTACGAACCGGGGAGCTGTTTTTT	CASRDSGVRTGELFF
once	-	TRBJ2-1	TRBV27	TGTGCCAGCGGAGGACAGATCAATGAGCAGTTCTTC	CASGGQINEQFF
-	-	TRBJ1-2	TRBV5-1	TGCGCCAGCAGCTTGATATCTGGAACTTCAGAGTATGGCTACACCTTC	CASSLISGTSEYGYTF
-	TRBD2	TRBJ2-3	TRBV28	TGTGCCAGCAGTCCTCTAGCGGGAGGGACCGCAGATACGCAGTATTTT	CASSPLAGGTADTQYF
-	TRBD2	TRBJ2-3	TRBV27	TGTGCCAGCAGTCTACACGGACTAGCGGGGAGCACAGATACGCAGTATTTT	CASSLHGLAGSTDTQYF
-	-	TRBJ2-7	TRBV20-1	TGCAGTGCTAGAGAAGCAGGGAGCCCCTCCTACGAGCAGTACTTC	CSAREAGSPSYEQYF
once	TRBD1	TRBJ2-3	TRBV7-8	TGTGCCAGCAGCTTTACCAGGGGGCGCACCCTCACAGATACGCAGTATTTT	CASSFTRGRTLTDTQYF
-	-	TRBJ2-1	TRBV29-1	TGCAGCGTCCCCAGGGGGCGGGGGAATGAGCAGTTCTTC	CSVPRGRGNEQFF
-	-	TRBJ1-3	TRBV4-1	TGCGCCAGCAGCCAAGAAACCTACTCCTCTGGAAACACCATATATTTT	CASSQETYSSGNTIYF
-	-	TRBJ2-1	TRBV20-1	TGCAGTGCTAGAGGACAGAACTTGGATGAGCAGTTCTTC	CSARGQNLDEQFF
-	-	TRBJ2-3	TRBV3-1	TGTGCCAGCAGCCAAGATAGGCTAGAGGGCACAGATACGCAGTATTTT	CASSQDRLEGTDTQYF
-	TRBD2	TRBJ2-1	TRBV9	TGTGCCAGCAGCCTCGGACTAGCGGACTACAATGAGCAGTTCTTC	CASSLGLADYNEQFF
-	TRBD2	TRBJ2-3	TRBV6-2/TRBV6-3	TGTGCCAGCAGTTACGATGCGGGAGGTCTAGATACGCAGTATTTT	CASSYDAGGLDTQYF
-	TRBD1	TRBJ1-2	TRBV20-1	TGCAGTGCTAGAGATTATTCTGAAAGGGACAGGGGGGTCTATGGCTACACCTTC	CSARDYSERDRGVYGYTF
-	-	TRBJ1-1	TRBV13	TGTGCCAGCAGACAAGGGGGGGTCGAAGCTTTCTTT	CASRQGGVEAFF
-	-	TRBJ2-6	TRBV7-9	TGTGCCAGCAGCTCGAACAGGGTGGGCCACTCTGGGGCCAACGTCCTGACTTTC	CASSSNRVGHSGANVLTF
once	-	TRBJ1-1	TRBV7-9	TGTGCCAGCAGCTTAGTCCGAGCGCCGGAGGCTTTCTTT	CASSLVRAPEAFF
-	-	TRBJ1-2	TRBV12-3/TRBV12-4	TGTGCCAGCAGTTTGTCTAACTATGGCTACACCTTC	CASSLSNYGYTF
-	-	TRBJ1-1	TRBV12-3/TRBV12-4	TGTGCCAGCAAGACACAGGGTTTGAACACTGAAGCTTTCTTT	CASKTQGLNTEAFF
-	-	TRBJ2-7	TRBV27	TGTGCCAGCAGTTTACAGGGAGGCTACGAGCAGTACTTC	CASSLQGGYEQYF
-	TRBD1	TRBJ2-7	TRBV2	TGTGCCAGCAGAGGGACAGGCATCTACGAGCAGTACTTC	CASRGTGIYEQYF
-	-	TRBJ1-1	TRBV9	TGTGCCAGCAGCGGAAGTACCTCGGGCACTGAAGCTTTCTTT	CASSGSTSGTEAFF
-	-	TRBJ2-7	TRBV28	TGTGCCAGCAGTTTCGGGACCGAAGGTGACTACGAGCAGTACTTC	CASSFGTEGDYEQYF